The entry below describes one T cell receptor (beta chain). Here immunoSEQ multiplex PCR was the method, and the copy in TCRdb shows in-frame clones only, minus some. The table has some 73,000 clones, around 90% seen once. These data come from a study of OX40 agonist ivuxolimab in advanced cancers. V shed 6 bases and J shed 4 bases, with 16 bases lying between them. CDR1 and CDR2 from the germline V gene are SGHRS and YFSETQ. The CDR3 is 14 residues long. The source was CD4+ or CD8+ T cells sorted from blood, collected in a trial of the OX40 agonist ivuxolimab. The receptor was isolated from an adult with an advanced solid tumor such as melanoma, head and neck, liver or kidney cancer. This chain connects TRBV5-1 to TRBJ1-1; D possibly corresponds to TRBD1 (6 bases). CDR3 DNA: TGCGCCAGCATGGGGCCGGGGGCAGGCACTGAAGCTTTCTTT. Encoded protein: CASMGPGAGTEAFF.